The entry that follows covers one T cell receptor beta chain sequence. This clonotype was observed many times. Its antigen specificity is not known. No much larger clonotype is one base removed from it; base qualities were not supplied. The source of the sample is a study of T cells after yellow fever vaccination (dated by TCRdb to between 2018 and 2020). For context, the study as a whole: The SMART-Seq v4 Ultra Low Input RNA kit was used to prepare libraries from fractions with low cell numbers. Bulk TCR alpha and beta repertoires were sequenced longitudinally to track T-cell clones before and after primary and booster YFV17D yellow fever vaccination. Two healthy male donors made up the cohort, one aged 18 to 30 years and the other aged 30 to 40 years. Blood samples were taken at several timepoints before and after primary and secondary immunization, and bulk PBMC replicates and cell subsets were isolated.

Overall study outcomes, separate from this receptor: The secondary T-cell response was weaker than the primary response but faster, peaking on day 5 instead of day 15. Computational filtering was needed because FACS-sorted repertoires could contain abundant contaminating clonotypes from the bulk population. After the booster, most clones that had expanded after primary vaccination were detected again (almost 97% of CD4 and about 88% of CD8), suggesting broad maintenance of memory. Only two donors were included in the study, so the extent to which the findings can be generalized is limited. A small share of clonotypes was detected in both CD4 and CD8 compartments, with the overlap likely arising from convergent recombination.

The treatment or condition label for this specimen denotes: live attenuated yellow fever vaccine strain. Two biological replicates of bulk PBMCs were collected at each blood-draw timepoint. PBMCs were isolated from peripheral blood using a standard Ficoll-Paque protocol. TriZol was used to extract RNA from bulk PBMCs, from CD4 and CD8 fractions, and from dextramer-positive and dextramer-negative fractions. The sequencer was an Illumina NovaSeq 6000. TCR cDNA was synthesized by 5'RACE template switching, which introduced a universal primer site and unique molecular identifiers. Priming of cDNA synthesis was performed from both the TCR alpha and TCR beta constant segments. Library amplification involved two PCR steps, and the second step added sample barcodes and sequencing adapters. Sequencing of libraries was done on Illumina HiSeq 2500 (2x100 bp) or NovaSeq (2x150 bp). For the original study's pipeline: Reads were demultiplexed and collapsed into UMI consensus sequences with MIGEC, and V(D)J alignment was performed with MiXCR. Clonotypes responding to the vaccine were identified with edgeR on replicate PBMC samples, with the criteria of FDR below 0.01 and a log2 fold change above 5 up to day 15. CD4 or CD8 identity was assigned to each bulk clonotype according to whether the clonotype was present at higher abundance in the sequenced CD4 repertoire or the sequenced CD8 repertoire. TCRdb passed the public sequencing reads through fastp at Q25 and MiXCR, retaining productive beta sequences. For every CDR3 protein sequence, its rows merge into one entry that carries the most common genes and DNA. TCRdb, rather than the study authors, made the V and J calls. For this sample the table gives about 320,000 distinct CDR3 sequences, of which around 4.5% were detected only once. The ten largest clonotypes hold roughly a fifth of the sample.

This clonotype was sampled from a man aged 18-30 years who received the YFV17D yellow fever vaccine. Material: PBMCs, obtained 15 days after the yellow fever booster vaccination.

The CDR3 sequence is CASTSNRGRVPEAGELFF. At the DNA level, the sequence is TGTGCCAGCACCTCAAACCGGGGACGTGTCCCGGAGGCCGGGGAGCTGTTTTTT. This receptor chain uses TRBV5-8 and TRBJ2-2; the D gene could be either TRBD1 or TRBD2, each agreeing at 5 bases. The CDR1 and CDR2 encoded by the germline V gene are SGHTS and YDEGEE. The CDR3 numbers 18 residues from cysteine through phenylalanine. Just the 54-base CDR3 DNA is kept, in frame starting at base 1. V is pared back by 6 bases and J by 6 bases, with 27 bases lying between the germline termini.